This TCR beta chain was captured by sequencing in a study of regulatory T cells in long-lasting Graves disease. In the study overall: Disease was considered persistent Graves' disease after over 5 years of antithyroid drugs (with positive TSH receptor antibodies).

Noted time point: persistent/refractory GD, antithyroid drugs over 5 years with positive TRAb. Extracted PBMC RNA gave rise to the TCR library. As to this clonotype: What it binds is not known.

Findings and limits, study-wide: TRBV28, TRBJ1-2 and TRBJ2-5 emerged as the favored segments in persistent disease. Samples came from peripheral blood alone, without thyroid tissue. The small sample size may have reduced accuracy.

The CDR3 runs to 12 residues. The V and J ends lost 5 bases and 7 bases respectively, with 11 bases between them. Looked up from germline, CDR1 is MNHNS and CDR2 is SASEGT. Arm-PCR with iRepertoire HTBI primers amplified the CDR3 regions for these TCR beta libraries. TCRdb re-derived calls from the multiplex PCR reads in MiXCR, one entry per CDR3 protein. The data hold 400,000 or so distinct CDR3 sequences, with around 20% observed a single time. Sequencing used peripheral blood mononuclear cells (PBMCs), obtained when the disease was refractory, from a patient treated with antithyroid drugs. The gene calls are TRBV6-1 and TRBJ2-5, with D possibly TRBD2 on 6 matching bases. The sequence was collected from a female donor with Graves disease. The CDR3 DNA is TGTGCCAGCAGTCTCCCCGGGGGGACCCAGTACTTC. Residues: CASSLPGGTQYF.